This T cell receptor beta chain was sequenced in a study of blood T cells in healthy people across ages. Trimming took 7 bases from V and 6 from J, leaving 11 bases between them. CDR1 is SGDLS, CDR2 YYNGEE, per germline. This CDR3 is 11 amino acids long. Remarks on this clonotype: Its antigen is not identified.

Each donor's blood draw was around 9.2 milliliters of peripheral blood. Overall study findings and caveats: Conclusively comparing naive with antigen-experienced cells was impossible with unsorted PBMCs. Getting older went along with TCR beta diversity per million T cells dropping roughly linearly.

Then a second PCR, running about 6 to 11 cycles, was carried out with a sample-barcoded 5' primer and a J-beta primer mix. MiXCR, applied by TCRdb to the 5' RACE reads, yields one record per CDR3 protein. The sample lists fewer than 1,200,000 distinct CDR3 sequences; 25% were seen once. Another study also made use of these data, one on T cells of mothers and their children. Per that paper: Reads obtained per mother exceeded 9.5 million TCR beta CDR3 reads, with about 3 million obtained per child.

This receptor was obtained from a girl aged 2 to 10 in good health. The genes are TRBV9 and TRBJ2-7; a weak D match, TRBD2 (5 bases). Sequenced: blood. The CDR3 region is CASGRESEQYF. The CDR3 coding sequence is TGTGCCAGCGGAAGGGAGAGCGAGCAGTACTTC.